Listed below are T cell receptor beta chains from one sample, sequenced in a study of blood T cell repertoires in COVID-19. Profiled with immunoSEQ multiplex PCR; TCRdb holds only in-frame clones, not every one. This table holds 200,000 to 250,000 clones, nearly 90% found once. Sequencing used peripheral blood. The origin of the receptors is a man between 18 and 29 years old with active or convalescent COVID-19. The CDR3 runs from the conserved cysteine through the conserved F or W. D genes are given only for firm matches. Rows may omit the clone size; those that give it use once, few, many or a size class.

CDR3 protein | CDR3 DNA | V gene | D gene | clone size | J gene
CASKGTSGAADTQYF | TGTGCCAGCAAAGGGACTAGCGGAGCCGCAGATACGCAGTATTTT | TRBV2 | TRBD2 | . | TRBJ2-3
CASRTGGSEKLFF | TGTGCCTCCCGAACAGGGGGGAGTGAAAAACTGTTTTTT | TRBV6-6 | TRBD1 | . | TRBJ1-4
CASSLPGELFF | TGTGCCAGCAGCCTCCCCGGGGAGCTGTTTTTT | TRBV7-9 | . | . | TRBJ2-2
CASSFGRKESPLHF | TGTGCCAGCAGCTTTGGGAGGAAGGAATCACCCCTCCACTTT | TRBV7-9 | . | . | TRBJ1-6
CASTDSPTGISLHF | TGTGCCAGCACCGATTCCCCAACAGGGATCTCCCTCCACTTT | TRBV28 | . | . | TRBJ1-6
CASTRQFEQYF | TGTGCCAGCACCCGACAGTTCGAGCAGTACTTC | TRBV2 | . | few | TRBJ2-7
CASSFGTSGRDEQYF | TGTGCCAGTAGTTTTGGGACTAGCGGGAGAGACGAGCAGTACTTC | TRBV19 | TRBD2 | . | TRBJ2-7
CASSEKEGGGGYTF | TGTGCCAGCAGTGAAAAGGAGGGGGGGGGCGGCTACACCTTC | TRBV6-4 | . | . | TRBJ1-2
CASSTAGAQRVEQYF | TGTGCCAGCAGCACGGCCGGGGCGCAGCGGGTCGAGCAGTACTTC | TRBV7-9 | . | . | TRBJ2-7
CASSVDGGIYGYTF | TGTGCCAGCAGCGTAGACGGGGGAATCTATGGCTACACCTTC | TRBV9 | . | few | TRBJ1-2
CAIRPTSGRGEQFF | TGTGCCATCAGACCAACTAGCGGGAGAGGGGAGCAGTTCTTC | TRBV10-3 | TRBD2 | . | TRBJ2-1
CASSLAPDLTGANTEAFF | TGTGCCAGCAGCTTAGCCCCCGACCTGACAGGGGCGAACACTGAAGCTTTCTTT | TRBV7-8 | TRBD1 | once | TRBJ1-1
CASSQDGKWAEAFF | TGTGCCAGCAGTCAGGACGGGAAGTGGGCTGAAGCTTTCTTT | TRBV25-1 | . | . | TRBJ1-1
CASAGAVPGRTEAFF | TGTGCCAGCGCAGGGGCGGTTCCGGGCAGGACTGAAGCTTTCTTT | TRBV11-2 | . | . | TRBJ1-1
CASSSMDRPSSYEQYF | TGTGCCAGCAGCTCGATGGACAGGCCGAGCTCCTACGAGCAGTACTTC | TRBV5-4 | TRBD1 | . | TRBJ2-7
CASSSYTGTSSPDTQYF | TGTGCCAGCAGCTCCTATACCGGGACTAGCTCCCCAGATACGCAGTATTTT | TRBV7-8 | TRBD2 | . | TRBJ2-3
CASSLGWVQGLGLAGYEQYF | TGTGCCAGCAGCTTGGGATGGGTACAGGGACTGGGACTAGCGGGCTACGAGCAGTACTTC | TRBV5-5 | TRBD2 | . | TRBJ2-7
CASSWTENTEAFF | TGTGCCAGTAGTTGGACAGAGAACACTGAAGCTTTCTTT | TRBV19 | . | . | TRBJ1-1
CASSLALGVQETQYF | TGCGCCAGCAGCTTGGCCTTAGGGGTGCAAGAGACCCAGTACTTC | TRBV5-1 | . | . | TRBJ2-5
CASSKMGQGPNNEQFF | TGTGCCAGCAGCAAGATGGGACAGGGACCGAACAATGAGCAGTTCTTC | TRBV7-9 | TRBD1 | once | TRBJ2-1
CASSLLALSSYNEQFF | TGTGCCAGCAGCTTACTAGCGTTGAGCTCCTACAATGAACAGTTCTTC | TRBV7-8 | . | . | TRBJ2-1
CASRTGGGTGELFF | TGCGCCAGCAGGACAGGGGGAGGCACCGGGGAGCTGTTTTTT | TRBV5-1 | TRBD1 | . | TRBJ2-2
CASSLEGTPHNEQFF | TGCGCCAGCAGCTTGGAGGGGACACCCCACAATGAGCAGTTCTTC | TRBV5-1 | . | . | TRBJ2-1
CASSPELNSRSTGELFF | TGTGCCAGCTCCCCAGAGCTCAATAGCAGATCGACCGGGGAGCTGTTTTTT | TRBV18 | . | . | TRBJ2-2